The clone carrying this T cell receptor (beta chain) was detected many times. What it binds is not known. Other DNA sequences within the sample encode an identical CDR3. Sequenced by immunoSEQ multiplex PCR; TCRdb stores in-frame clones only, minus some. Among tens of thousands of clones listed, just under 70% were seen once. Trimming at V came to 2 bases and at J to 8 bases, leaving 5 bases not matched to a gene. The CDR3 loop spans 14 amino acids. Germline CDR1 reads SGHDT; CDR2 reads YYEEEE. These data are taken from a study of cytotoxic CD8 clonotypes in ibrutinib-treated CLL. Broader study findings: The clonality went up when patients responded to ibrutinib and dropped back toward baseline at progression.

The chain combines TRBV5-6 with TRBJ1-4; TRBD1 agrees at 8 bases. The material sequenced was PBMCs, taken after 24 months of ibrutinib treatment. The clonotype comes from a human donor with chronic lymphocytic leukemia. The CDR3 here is CASSFGQGNEKLFF. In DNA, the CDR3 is TGTGCCAGCAGCTTCGGACAGGGAAACGAAAAACTGTTTTTT.